The 5 T cell receptor beta chains below were found in one sample sequenced in a study of post-analysis software for immune sequencing data (dated by TCRdb to between 2014 and 2017). The study at large found these results: Patients showed significantly higher frequencies than controls for a few TRBV segments, among them TRBV5-6, TRBV5-1 and TRBV20-1.

These receptors have no known antigen. The library was obtained by PCR. The instrument given in TCRdb is Illumina HiSeq 2500. To reduce PCR and sequencing biases, unique molecular identifiers were built into the TCR beta cDNA libraries. TCRdb ran its own pipeline on the public reads, namely fastp trimming at Q25 and MiXCR clone calling, and kept in-frame beta chains. All rows with the same CDR3 protein become a single entry with the most common DNA and genes. The sample table records 650,000 to 850,000 distinct CDR3 sequences; roughly 58% of these occur just once. Jointly, the top ten make up 4% to 5.5% of the sample. Sequenced sample: blood. The receptors here all came from a girl between 5 and 17 years old with multiple sclerosis.

The chain uses TRBV12-3 or TRBV12-4 and TRBJ1-6; no clear D. The CDR3 extends over 16 amino acids. Trimming cost V 8 bases and J 1 base, with 15 bases left between them. The CDR3 protein is CASANSQGSYNSPLHF. DNA of the CDR3: TGTGCCAGCGCTAACAGCCAAGGGTCCTATAATTCACCCCTCCACTTT.

The CDR3 reads CASSQEGPQASNQPQHF. CDR3 nucleotides: TGCGCCAGCAGCCAAGAAGGTCCACAGGCCAGCAATCAGCCCCAGCATTTT. This chain links TRBV4-1 with TRBJ1-5; D might be TRBD1 (5 bases). Germline assignment: CDR1 MGHRA and CDR2 YSYEKL. CDR3 length equals 17 residues. Trimming removed 0 bases from V and 1 base from J, with 13 bases in between.

This clonotype was seen a few times. The genes are TRBV5-1 and TRBJ1-2; D not resolved. CDR1 is SGHRS and CDR2 is YFSETQ in the germline V gene. Trimming left V 0 bases short and J 4 bases short, with 7 bases between. This CDR3 is built from 13 residues. CDR3 sequence reads: CASSLAQSYGYTF. The CDR3 DNA sequence: TGCGCCAGCAGCTTGGCTCAGAGCTATGGCTACACCTTC.

The chain recombines TRBV2 with TRBJ2-7; D might be TRBD1 (5 bases). The length of the CDR3 is 15 residues. Germline lookup yields CDR1 SNHLY and CDR2 FYNNEI. The germline V and J ends were trimmed by 6 bases and 2 bases, with 17 bases remaining between them. As DNA, the CDR3 is TGTGCCAGCAGAGTAGACAGCCCCGGCCCCTACGAGCAGTACTTC. Translation gives CASRVDSPGPYEQYF.

The chain recombines TRBV7-9 with TRBJ1-2; TRBD1 matches 8 bases. This CDR3 spans 14 amino acids. Germline CDR1 is SEHNR and CDR2 is FQNEAQ (reference sequence). V lost 6 bases, J lost 2 bases, and 5 bases stayed unmatched. The CDR3 DNA sequence: TGTGCCAGCAGTTCGACAGGGGAGAACTATGGCTACACCTTC. Protein product: CASSSTGENYGYTF.